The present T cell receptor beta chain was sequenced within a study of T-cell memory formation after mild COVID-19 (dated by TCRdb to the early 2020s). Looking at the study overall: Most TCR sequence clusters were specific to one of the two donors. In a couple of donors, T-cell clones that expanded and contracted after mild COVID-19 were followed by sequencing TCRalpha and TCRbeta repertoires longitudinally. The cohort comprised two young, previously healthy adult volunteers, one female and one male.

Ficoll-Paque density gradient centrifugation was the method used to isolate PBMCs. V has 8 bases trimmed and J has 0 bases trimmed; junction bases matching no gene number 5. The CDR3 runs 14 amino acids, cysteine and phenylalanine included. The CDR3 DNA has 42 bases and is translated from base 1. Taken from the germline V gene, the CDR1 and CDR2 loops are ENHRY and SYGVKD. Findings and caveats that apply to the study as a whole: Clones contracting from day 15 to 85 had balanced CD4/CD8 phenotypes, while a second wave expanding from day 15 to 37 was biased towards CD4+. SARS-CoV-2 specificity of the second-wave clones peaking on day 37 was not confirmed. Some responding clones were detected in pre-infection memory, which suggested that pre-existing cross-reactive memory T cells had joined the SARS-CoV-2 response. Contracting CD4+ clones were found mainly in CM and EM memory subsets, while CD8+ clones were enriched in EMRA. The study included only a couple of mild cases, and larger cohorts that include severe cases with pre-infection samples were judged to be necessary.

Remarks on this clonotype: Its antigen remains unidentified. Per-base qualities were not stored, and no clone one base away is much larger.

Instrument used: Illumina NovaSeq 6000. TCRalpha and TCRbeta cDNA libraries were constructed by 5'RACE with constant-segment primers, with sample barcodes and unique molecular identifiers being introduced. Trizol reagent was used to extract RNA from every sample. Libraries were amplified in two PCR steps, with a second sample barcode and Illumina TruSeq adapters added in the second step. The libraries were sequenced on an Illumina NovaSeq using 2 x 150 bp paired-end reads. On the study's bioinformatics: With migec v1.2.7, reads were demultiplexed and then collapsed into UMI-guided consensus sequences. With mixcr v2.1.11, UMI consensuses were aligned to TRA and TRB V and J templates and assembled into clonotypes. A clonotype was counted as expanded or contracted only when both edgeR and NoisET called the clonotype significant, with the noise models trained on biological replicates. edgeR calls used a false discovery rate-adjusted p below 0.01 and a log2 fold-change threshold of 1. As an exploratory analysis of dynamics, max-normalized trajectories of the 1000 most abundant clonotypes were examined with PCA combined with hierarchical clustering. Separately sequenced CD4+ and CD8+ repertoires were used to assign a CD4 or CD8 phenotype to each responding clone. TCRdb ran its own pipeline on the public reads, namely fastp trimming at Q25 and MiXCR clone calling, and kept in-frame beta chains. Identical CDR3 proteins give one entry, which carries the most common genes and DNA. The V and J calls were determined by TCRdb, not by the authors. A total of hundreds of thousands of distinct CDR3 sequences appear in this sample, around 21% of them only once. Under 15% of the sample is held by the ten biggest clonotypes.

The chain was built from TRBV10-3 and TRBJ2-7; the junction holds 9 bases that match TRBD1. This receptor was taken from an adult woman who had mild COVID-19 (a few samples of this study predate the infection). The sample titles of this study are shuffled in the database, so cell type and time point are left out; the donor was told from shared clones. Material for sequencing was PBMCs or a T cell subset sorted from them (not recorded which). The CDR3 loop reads CAISGQGGSYEQYF. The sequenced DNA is TGTGCCATCTCGGGACAGGGCGGCTCCTACGAGCAGTACTTC.